Sequencing of this TCR beta chain was carried out in a study of cytomegalovirus exposure and HLA in healthy donors. The length of the CDR3 is 13 residues. Germline lookup yields CDR1 SNHLY and CDR2 FYNNEI. The ends lost 7 bases at V and 7 bases at J; junction bases unmatched: 10. Primers included in the PCR were 60 Vbeta and 13 Jbeta primers. Clones were sequenced by immunoSEQ multiplex PCR, and TCRdb holds only the in-frame ones, with some missing. The sample lists about 110,000 clones; about 64% were seen once. This clonotype originated in a man aged 18 to 30 in good health and CMV-seropositive. This chain links TRBV2 with TRBJ2-7; 7 bases match TRBD1. The sample was PBMCs. Here the CDR3 reads CASNDPGGREQYV. CDR3 coding DNA: TGTGCCAGCAATGACCCAGGGGGTCGAGAGCAGTACGTC.